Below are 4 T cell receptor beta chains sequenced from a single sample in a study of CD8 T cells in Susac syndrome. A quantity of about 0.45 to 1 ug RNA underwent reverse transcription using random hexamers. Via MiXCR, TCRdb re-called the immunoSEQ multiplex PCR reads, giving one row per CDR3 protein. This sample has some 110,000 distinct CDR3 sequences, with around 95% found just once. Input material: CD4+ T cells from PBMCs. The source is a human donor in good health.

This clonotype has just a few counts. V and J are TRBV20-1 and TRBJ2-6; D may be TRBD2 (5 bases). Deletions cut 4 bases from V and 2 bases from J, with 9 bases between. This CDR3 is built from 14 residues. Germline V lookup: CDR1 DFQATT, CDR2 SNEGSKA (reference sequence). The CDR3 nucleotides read TGCAGTGCTAACCCCGGGGCTGGGGCCAACGTCCTGACTTTC. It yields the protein CSANPGAGANVLTF.

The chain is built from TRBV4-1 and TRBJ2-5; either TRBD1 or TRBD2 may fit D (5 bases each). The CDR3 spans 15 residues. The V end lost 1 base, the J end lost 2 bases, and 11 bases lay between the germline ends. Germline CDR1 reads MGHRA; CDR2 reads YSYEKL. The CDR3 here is CASSQGLGRQETQYF. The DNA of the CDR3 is TGCGCCAGCAGCCAAGGCCTGGGACGGCAAGAGACCCAGTACTTC.

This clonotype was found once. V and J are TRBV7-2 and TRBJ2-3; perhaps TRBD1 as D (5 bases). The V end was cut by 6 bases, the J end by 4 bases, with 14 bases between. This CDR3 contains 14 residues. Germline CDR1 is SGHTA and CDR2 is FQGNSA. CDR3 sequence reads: CASSVGQGADTQYF. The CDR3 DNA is TGTGCCAGCAGTGTAGGGCAGGGCGCAGATACGCAGTATTTT.

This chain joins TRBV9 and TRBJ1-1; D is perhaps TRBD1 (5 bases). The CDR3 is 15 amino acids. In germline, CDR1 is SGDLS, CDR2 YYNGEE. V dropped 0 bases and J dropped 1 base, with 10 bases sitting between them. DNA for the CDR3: TGTGCCAGCAGCGTAGCAACAGGATGGAACACTGAAGCTTTCTTT. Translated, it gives CASSVATGWNTEAFF. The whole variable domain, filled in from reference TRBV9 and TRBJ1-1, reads DSGVTQTPKHLITATGQRVTLRCSPRSGDLSVYWYQQSLDQGLQFLIQYYNGEERAKGNILERFSAQQFPDLHSELNLSSLELGDSALYFCASSVATGWNTEAFFGQGTRLTVV.